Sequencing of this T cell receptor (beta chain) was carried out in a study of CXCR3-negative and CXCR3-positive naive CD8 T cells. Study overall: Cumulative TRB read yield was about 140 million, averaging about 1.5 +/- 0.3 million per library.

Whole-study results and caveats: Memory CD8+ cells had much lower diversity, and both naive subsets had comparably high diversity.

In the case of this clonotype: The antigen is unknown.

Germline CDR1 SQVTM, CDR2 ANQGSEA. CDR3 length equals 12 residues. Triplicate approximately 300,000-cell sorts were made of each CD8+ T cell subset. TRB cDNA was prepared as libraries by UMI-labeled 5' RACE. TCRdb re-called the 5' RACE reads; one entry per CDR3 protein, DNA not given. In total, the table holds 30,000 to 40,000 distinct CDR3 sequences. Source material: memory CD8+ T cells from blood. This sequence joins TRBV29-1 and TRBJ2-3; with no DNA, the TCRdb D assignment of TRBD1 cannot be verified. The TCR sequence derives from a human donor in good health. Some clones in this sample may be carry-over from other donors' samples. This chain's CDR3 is CSELQGTDTQYF.